What follows are 18 T cell receptor beta chains derived from one specimen sequenced in a study of blood T cell repertoires in COVID-19. Generated by immunoSEQ multiplex PCR, the TCRdb table keeps only in-frame clones and is missing some. The data contain more than 400,000 clones, roughly 87% of them singletons. Sequenced sample: PBMCs or T cells enriched from blood (not recorded which). These receptors all stem from a young man who had recovered from COVID-19.

The chain carries TRBV3-1 (or the pseudogene TRBV3-2) and TRBJ2-5, with TRBD2 identical over 8 bases. The CDR3 spans 14 residues. The trim removed 6 bases at V and 5 bases at J, leaving 8 bases unmatched. Germline CDR1 and CDR2: LGHDT and YNNKEL (reference sequence). The CDR3 loop is CASRNSGVGETQYF. CDR3 in DNA: TGTGCCAGCAGAAATAGCGGGGTTGGGGAGACCCAGTACTTC.

J is TRBJ2-1 and V is TRBV29-1; 8 positions match TRBD2. The ends lost 4 bases at V and 3 bases at J; junction bases unmatched: 8. The CDR3 length is 15 residues. The germline CDR1 and CDR2 sequences are SQVTM and ANQGSEA. CDR3 region: CSVGRLAGRYNEQFF. Here the CDR3 DNA reads TGCAGCGTTGGGCGGCTAGCGGGCCGCTACAATGAGCAGTTCTTC.

This chain uses TRBV30 with TRBJ1-5, with 9 bases fitting TRBD1. The ends lost 6 bases at V and 6 bases at J; junction bases unmatched: 9. The CDR3 consists of 14 residues. Germline-derived CDR1 and CDR2 are GTSNPN and SVGIG (reference sequence). The CDR3 coding sequence is TGTGCCTGCCAAAAGGACAGGGGCAGTCAGCCCCAGCATTTT. Protein: CACQKDRGSQPQHF.

The rearrangement joins TRBV5-1 to TRBJ2-7, with TRBD2 matching over 14 bases. The CDR3 sequence is 15 residues long. Germline assignment: CDR1 SGHRS and CDR2 YFSETQ. J was trimmed by 7 bases and V by 4 bases; bases with no gene match: 7. The CDR3 sequence is CASSPGLAGVREQYF. DNA for the CDR3: TGCGCCAGCAGCCCGGGACTAGCGGGAGTCCGTGAGCAGTACTTC.

J is TRBJ1-5 and V is TRBV6-1; 10 bases fit TRBD1. The CDR3 has 20 residues. Germline-derived CDR1 and CDR2 are MNHNS and SASEGT. With 4 bases clipped from V and 1 base from J, the junction kept 16 bases outside the gene matches. In DNA, the CDR3 is TGTGCCAGCAGTGCCGAGAGCCGGGACAGGGGTTTTTCGAGCAATCAGCCCCAGCATTTT. This encodes CASSAESRDRGFSSNQPQHF.

This sequence joins TRBV2 and TRBJ1-3; D may be TRBD1 (5 bases). The CDR3 is 16 residues long. With 0 bases removed from V and 3 bases from J, the gap between germline ends came to 12 bases. The germline V gene has CDR1 SNHLY and CDR2 FYNNEI. The CDR3 is CASSEAGRGRGNTIYF. The CDR3 nucleotides read TGTGCCAGCAGTGAAGCGGGGAGGGGCCGTGGAAACACCATATATTTT.

The DNA for the CDR3 is TGTGCCAGCAGCCGCGGGGGGCCGACACTCAATGAGCAGTTCTTC. This codes for CASSRGGPTLNEQFF. V is TRBV27 and J is TRBJ2-1, with 8 positions matching TRBD2. Unmatched junction bases numbered 10, after V lost 6 bases and J lost 6 bases. The CDR3 loop spans 15 amino acids. Looked up from germline, CDR1 is MNHEY and CDR2 is SMNVEV (reference sequence).

This chain joins TRBV19 and TRBJ1-5; tentative D call: TRBD1 (5 bases). The V end was cut by 6 bases, the J end by 4 bases, with 13 bases between. There are 14 residues in the CDR3. CDR1 and CDR2 (germline): LNHDA, SQIVND (reference sequence). Written as DNA, the CDR3 is TGTGCCAGTAGAAATAGGCGGGGGAATCAGCCCCAGCATTTT. It specifies CASRNRRGNQPQHF. Combining the CDR3 with reference TRBV19 and TRBJ1-5 gives the whole variable domain DGGITQSPKYLFRKEGQNVTLSCEQNLNHDAMYWYRQDPGQGLRLIYYSQIVNDFQKGDIAEGYSVSREKKESFPLTVTSAQKNPTAFYLCASRNRRGNQPQHFGDGTRLSIL.

CDR3 amino acids: CASSSGQGDQETQYF. CDR3 DNA: TGTGCCAGCAGTTCGGGACAGGGGGACCAAGAGACCCAGTACTTC. The chain employs TRBV28 and TRBJ2-5; TRBD1 agrees at 11 bases. This CDR3 contains 15 residues. V lost 4 bases and J lost 0; bases outside the gene matches: 1. The V gene's germline CDR1 is MDHEN and CDR2 SYDVKM.

V usage is TRBV7-9 and J usage is TRBJ1-1, with 7 bases aligning to TRBD1. The V and J ends lost 5 bases and 0 bases, in that order; junction bases with no gene match: 15. Germline assignment: CDR1 SEHNR and CDR2 FQNEAQ (reference sequence). This CDR3 is 18 amino acids long. CDR3 protein: CASSPNDRVLTLNTEAFF. The CDR3 nucleotides read TGTGCCAGCAGCCCCAATGACAGGGTTTTGACCCTGAACACTGAAGCTTTCTTT.

The chain carries TRBV25-1 and TRBJ2-1; 7 positions agree with TRBD2. The CDR3 has 14 amino acids. CDR1 and CDR2 (germline): MGHDK, SYGVNS. Trimming cost V 4 bases and J 1 base; bases outside gene matches: 1. CDR3 DNA sequence: TGTGCCAGCAGTGGCGGGGGTTCCTACAATGAGCAGTTCTTC. As protein: CASSGGGSYNEQFF.

The chain has TRBV5-4 and TRBJ1-2, with 9 bases fitting TRBD1. CDR1 and CDR2 from the germline V gene are SGHNT and YYREEE (reference sequence). V was pared by 4 bases and J by 8 bases, with 9 bases of the junction left unmatched. CDR3 length equals 14 residues. This CDR3 is CASSPLQGARGYTF. The DNA of the CDR3 is TGTGCCAGCAGCCCTTTACAGGGGGCGCGAGGCTACACCTTC.

The chain links TRBV15 to TRBJ1-2, with D perhaps TRBD1 (6 bases). Germline V lookup: CDR1 LNHNV, CDR2 YYDKDF (reference sequence). The length of the CDR3 is 15 residues. Trimming took off 1 base at V and 7 bases at J, with 16 bases between the two ends. CDR3 amino acids: CATSRGTASLGGYTF. CDR3 sequence (DNA): TGTGCCACCAGCAGAGGGACAGCCTCGCTTGGTGGCTACACCTTC.

The chain has TRBV3-1 (or the pseudogene TRBV3-2) and TRBJ2-2; 11 bases line up with TRBD2. CDR1 is LGHDT and CDR2 is YNNKEL in the germline V gene (reference sequence). The J segment lost 6 bases and the V segment lost 2 bases, leaving 2 bases of the junction unmatched. The CDR3 totals 15 residues. The CDR3 loop reads CASSQPSGGSGELFF. In DNA form, the CDR3 reads TGTGCCAGCAGCCAACCTAGCGGGGGGTCCGGGGAGCTGTTTTTT.

The gene calls are TRBV7-9 and TRBJ2-7, with a tentative D call TRBD2 (5 bases). This CDR3 spans 12 amino acids. Germline CDR1 and CDR2: SEHNR and FQNEAQ (reference sequence). Trimming removed 2 bases from V and 6 bases from J, with 8 bases in between. CDR3 coding DNA: TGTGCCAGCAGCTTACGGGGTGGCGAGCAGTACTTC. It is translated as CASSLRGGEQYF.

The V gene is TRBV5-1, the J gene TRBJ1-3, with a weak D call TRBD1 (6 bases). The germline gives CDR1 SGHRS, CDR2 YFSETQ. Between the trimmed V and J ends, which lost 4 bases and 7 bases, there was a span of 18 bases. CDR3 length: 15 amino acids. Here the CDR3 reads CASSPQTGGGNTIYF. The CDR3 DNA reads as TGCGCCAGCAGCCCTCAGACAGGTGGTGGGAACACCATATATTTT. The complete variable domain, with remaining parts taken from reference TRBV5-1 and TRBJ1-3, reads KAGVTQTPRYLIKTRGQQVTLSCSPISGHRSVSWYQQTPGQGLQFLFEYFSETQRNKGNFPGRFSGRQFSNSRSEMNVSTLELGDSALYLCASSPQTGGGNTIYFGEGSWLTVV.

This chain joins TRBV15 and TRBJ2-7, with 10 bases fitting TRBD2. There are 15 residues in the CDR3. The V and J ends lost 6 bases and 3 bases, in that order; junction bases with no gene match: 8. Per the germline V gene, CDR1 is LNHNV and CDR2 is YYDKDF (reference sequence). The CDR3 DNA sequence: TGTGCCACCAGTCGAGAGGGGACTAGCGTCTACGAGCAGTACTTC. Protein sequence: CATSREGTSVYEQYF.

V and J are TRBV10-1 and TRBJ2-5; TRBD2 aligns across 7 bases. This CDR3 region has 15 residues. Per germline, CDR1 WNHNN and CDR2 SYGVQD (reference sequence). Germline trimming cut 3 bases from V and 4 bases from J; bases unmatched to any gene: 8. This CDR3 reads CASSDQGGGLETQYF. The CDR3 nucleotides read TGCGCCAGCAGTGATCAAGGCGGGGGACTAGAGACCCAGTACTTC.